The 4 T cell receptor beta chains below come from one sample, sequenced in a study of T cell responses to AZD1222 COVID-19 vaccine. Sequencing was performed with immunoSEQ multiplex PCR; in TCRdb, only in-frame clones are kept and a portion is missing. The sample carries roughly 270,000 clones, about 94% recorded once. The specimen was peripheral blood, collected 28 days after the second AZD1222 dose. The source is an adult who received the AZD1222 COVID-19 vaccine.

The V call is TRBV5-1, the J call TRBJ1-3; D ambiguous. The V end lost 0 bases, the J end lost 4 bases, and 11 bases lay between the germline ends. In germline, CDR1 is SGHRS, CDR2 YFSETQ. The CDR3 contains 15 residues. CDR3 sequence reads: CASSLDGPRGNTIYF. The CDR3 nucleotides read TGCGCCAGCAGCTTGGATGGGCCGAGAGGAAACACCATATATTTT.

The J gene is TRBJ1-5, the V gene TRBV12-3 or TRBV12-4, with unresolved D. CDR3 length: 12 amino acids. V lost 8 bases and J 7 bases, leaving 12 bases between the germline ends. The CDR3 DNA follows: TGTGCCAGCGCTCTGCAGCTGCAGCCCCAGCATTTT. This gives the protein CASALQLQPQHF.

The CDR3 region is CASSLGFGVGEAFF. The CDR3, as DNA: TGCGCCAGCAGCTTGGGATTCGGGGTCGGGGAAGCTTTCTTT. V usage is TRBV5-1 and J usage is TRBJ1-1; D unresolved. With 0 bases removed from V and 8 bases from J, the gap between germline ends came to 14 bases. This CDR3 is built from 14 residues. Per germline, CDR1 SGHRS and CDR2 YFSETQ.

This chain connects TRBV4-3 to TRBJ2-7, with 7 nucleotides matching TRBD1. Trimming removed 1 base from V and 2 bases from J; junction bases left unmatched: 5. This CDR3 has 15 amino acids. Germline-derived CDR1 and CDR2 are LGHNA and YSLEER. This CDR3 reads CASSQVRDRAYEQYF. CDR3 in DNA: TGCGCCAGCAGCCAAGTCCGGGACAGAGCCTACGAGCAGTACTTC.